There are a few counts of the clone carrying this T cell receptor (beta chain). The antigen remains unidentified. Researchers used the Oncomine TCR Beta short-read assay to sequence DNA from cultured CD4+ T cells. TCRdb reprocessed the PCR reads via MiXCR and lists one record per CDR3 protein. The table shows under 20,000 distinct CDR3 sequences, with around 40% occurring only once. The data were taken from a study of vaccination and CD4 T cells after COVID-19. Germline CDR1 is MDHEN and CDR2 is SYDVKM. The trim removed 1 base at V and 2 bases at J, leaving 8 bases unmatched. This CDR3 comprises 16 residues. Treatment in this sample: approximately 9-day PBMC culture with coronavirus spike peptide pools or control peptides (ViraFEST assay).

The clonotype was recovered from a human donor who had recovered from COVID-19. This sequence joins TRBV28 and TRBJ2-7; 7 bases line up with TRBD1. The starting material was CD4+ T cells from blood, cultured in vitro, obtained after SARS-CoV-2 vaccination. CDR3 coding DNA: TGTGCCAGCAGTTTATCAGAGCGGCAGGGGGCCTACGAGCAGTACTTC. As protein: CASSLSERQGAYEQYF.